The 21 T cell receptor beta chains reported below all come from one sample, sequenced in a study of control samples from healthy donors and cancer patients. Generated by immunoSEQ multiplex PCR, the TCRdb table keeps only in-frame clones and is missing some. The table lists a few hundred thousand clones, 75% to 95% of them singletons, with around 6.4% in the top ten. Sequencing was performed on PBMCs. The receptors stem from a man aged 40-50 years with head and neck cancer.

The chain is built from TRBV30 and TRBJ1-5; possibly TRBD1 for D (5 bases). Trimming removed 5 bases from V and 2 bases from J, with 19 bases in between. CDR1 and CDR2 from the germline V gene are GTSNPN and SVGIG (reference sequence). This CDR3 contains 16 residues. The CDR3 reads CAWEQGKLRGNQPQHF. CDR3 DNA: TGTGCCTGGGAGCAGGGAAAGTTGCGGGGCAATCAGCCCCAGCATTTT.

The V and J genes are TRBV6-4 and TRBJ2-3; no clear D. The V end was cut by 3 bases, the J end by 5 bases, with 15 bases between. The length of the CDR3 is 15 residues. Germline values: CDR1 MRHNA, CDR2 SNTAGT. The CDR3 bases are TGTGCCAGCAGTGAAACTGGGGAAGGTGGAGATACGCAGTATTTT. This sequence encodes CASSETGEGGDTQYF.

In DNA form, the CDR3 reads TGTGCTACCGATAAGGCAGGGGTTACCACAGATACGCAGTATTTT. It encodes CATDKAGVTTDTQYF. The V call is TRBV30, the J call TRBJ2-3; D is possibly TRBD1 (6 bases). The CDR3 contains 15 residues. Germline V gene data show CDR1 as GTSNPN and CDR2 as SVGIG (reference sequence).

The chain recombines TRBV5-5 with TRBJ1-2; tentatively, D is TRBD1 (5 bases). CDR3 length: 13 amino acids. Germline V gives CDR1 SGHKS, CDR2 YYEKEE (reference sequence). The V end was cut by 2 bases, the J end by 8 bases, with 13 bases between. The CDR3 loop reads CASSFEGRYGYTF. Written as DNA, the CDR3 is TGTGCCAGCAGCTTTGAGGGGCGTTACGGCTACACCTTC.

The J gene is TRBJ2-7, the V gene TRBV12-3 or TRBV12-4; D unclear. The CDR3 is 13 amino acids. V lost 1 base and J 5 bases, leaving 9 bases between the germline ends. This CDR3 is CASSLGVGNEQYF. CDR3 nucleotides: TGTGCCAGCAGTTTAGGGGTAGGGAACGAGCAGTACTTC.

The V gene is TRBV19, the J gene TRBJ1-1; D remains unclear. The CDR3 is 13 amino acids. Germline CDR1 LNHDA, CDR2 SQIVND (reference sequence). Trimming shortened V by 5 bases and J by 4 bases, and 11 bases separated the two germline ends. CDR3 coding DNA: TGTGCCAGTAGTGAGGCGTCCCGCACTGAAGCTTTCTTT. Translated: CASSEASRTEAFF. The complete variable domain, with remaining parts taken from reference TRBV19 and TRBJ1-1, reads DGGITQSPKYLFRKEGQNVTLSCEQNLNHDAMYWYRQDPGQGLRLIYYSQIVNDFQKGDIAEGYSVSREKKESFPLTVTSAQKNPTAFYLCASSEASRTEAFFGQGTRLTVV.

CDR3 loop: CSASSRLAGFYEQYF. The CDR3 bases are TGCAGTGCTAGTAGCAGACTAGCAGGATTCTACGAGCAGTACTTC. V is TRBV20-1 and J is TRBJ2-7; 7 bases map to TRBD2. Germline CDR1 DFQATT, CDR2 SNEGSKA (reference sequence). Germline trimming cut 3 bases from V and 3 bases from J; bases unmatched to any gene: 11. The CDR3 runs to 15 residues.

Comments on this clone: A read error may account for a junction end that differs from germline. The chain couples TRBV7-7 to TRBJ1-5; D not certain. The CDR3 length is 13 residues. CDR1 is SSHAT, CDR2 FNYEAQ, per germline (reference sequence). CDR3 sequence (DNA): TGTGCTAGCAGCCCGTCGGGGATGCAGCCCCAGCATTTT. Amino acids: CASSPSGMQPQHF.

The rearrangement joins TRBV7-2 to TRBJ2-7, with D possibly TRBD1 on 6 matching bases. In germline, CDR1 is SGHTA, CDR2 FQGNSA. The V gene lost 1 base and the J gene lost 0 bases, with 7 bases spanning the gap. CDR3 size: 14 residues. For the CDR3, the DNA is TGTGCCAGCAGCTTAGTGGGGGCCTCCTACGAGCAGTACTTC. Residues: CASSLVGASYEQYF.

The chain is built from TRBV5-1 and TRBJ2-7; 8 bases line up with TRBD2. Germline CDR1 and CDR2: SGHRS and YFSETQ. The CDR3 length is 15 residues. The junction had 6 bases not matched to a gene; V was cut back by 1 base and J by 3 bases. The CDR3, as DNA: TGCGCCAGCAGCTTGAGAGGCGGGGGGATCTACGAGCAGTACTTC. It encodes CASSLRGGGIYEQYF.

The chain carries TRBV28 and TRBJ1-1; D is undetermined. Germline-derived CDR1 and CDR2 are MDHEN and SYDVKM. This CDR3 has 15 amino acids. In nucleotides, the CDR3 is TGTGCTCTTGTGCTGTCCAGGACCTCGAACACTGAAGCTTTCTTT. Encoded protein: CALVLSRTSNTEAFF.

V usage is TRBV6-1 and J usage is TRBJ2-3; 8 bases align to TRBD2. V shed 4 bases and J 2 bases; nucleotides not matched to a gene: 11. Germline CDR1 and CDR2: MNHNS and SASEGT. This CDR3 is 17 amino acids long. CDR3 nucleotides: TGTGCCAGCAGTGCCGCCCGGGGGCGGGAGGACACAGATACGCAGTATTTT. Translation gives CASSAARGREDTDTQYF.

The rearrangement uses TRBV15 and TRBJ1-5, with D tentatively TRBD1 (5 bases). The germline CDR1 and CDR2 sequences are LNHNV and YYDKDF (reference sequence). The CDR3 covers 14 residues. V was trimmed by 0 bases and J by 6 bases, leaving 9 bases between them. CDR3 amino acids: CATSREGGGQPQHF. The CDR3, as DNA: TGTGCCACCAGCAGAGAGGGGGGAGGTCAGCCCCAGCATTTT.

The gene calls are TRBV3-1 (or the pseudogene TRBV3-2) and TRBJ1-6; 7 bases match TRBD1. V shed 4 bases and J 10 bases; nucleotides not matched to a gene: 16. The CDR3 runs 17 residues. Germline-derived CDR1 and CDR2 are LGHDT and YNNKEL (reference sequence). CDR3 protein: CASSLPQGGLGDSPLHF. CDR3 in DNA: TGTGCCAGCAGCCTTCCCCAGGGGGGGTTAGGAGACTCACCCCTCCACTTT.

CDR3 loop: CASSIGQGTAGANVLTF. In DNA, the CDR3 is TGTGCCAGTAGTATAGGACAGGGGACGGCTGGGGCCAACGTCCTGACTTTC. The V call is TRBV19, the J call TRBJ2-6; TRBD1 aligns across 8 bases. V was pared by 1 base and J by 2 bases, with 4 bases of the junction left unmatched. CDR1 is LNHDA and CDR2 is SQIVND in the germline V gene (reference sequence). The CDR3 totals 17 residues. Drawing the rest from reference TRBV19 and TRBJ2-6, the complete variable domain is DGGITQSPKYLFRKEGQNVTLSCEQNLNHDAMYWYRQDPGQGLRLIYYSQIVNDFQKGDIAEGYSVSREKKESFPLTVTSAQKNPTAFYLCASSIGQGTAGANVLTFGAGSRLTVL.

This sequence joins TRBV28 and TRBJ1-5; TRBD1 aligns across 7 bases. The V gene's germline CDR1 is MDHEN and CDR2 SYDVKM. The CDR3 extends over 14 amino acids. With V trimmed by 6 bases and J by 3 bases, 5 bases remained unmatched. CDR3 loop: CASSGDSNNQPQHF. CDR3 nucleotide sequence: TGTGCCAGCAGCGGGGACAGTAACAATCAGCCCCAGCATTTT. The whole variable domain, filled in from reference TRBV28 and TRBJ1-5, reads DVKVTQSSRYLVKRTGEKVFLECVQDMDHENMFWYRQDPGLGLRLIYFSYDVKMKEKGDIPEGYSVSREKKERFSLILESASTNQTSMYLCASSGDSNNQPQHFGDGTRLSIL.

The rearrangement joins TRBV11-3 to TRBJ2-1; no clear D. The CDR3 loop spans 12 amino acids. V lost 2 bases to trimming and J lost 9 bases, with 8 bases between them. The germline gives CDR1 SGHNT, CDR2 YENEEA. The CDR3 loop is CASSLKIGEQFF. The CDR3 DNA is TGTGCCAGCAGCTTAAAAATTGGTGAGCAGTTCTTC.

The V and J genes are TRBV27 and TRBJ1-1; D gene unclear. The CDR3 consists of 14 residues. Germline V gene data show CDR1 as MNHEY and CDR2 as SMNVEV (reference sequence). Trimming removed 6 bases from V and 0 bases from J, with 11 bases in between. The CDR3 DNA reads as TGTGCCAGCAGGGATTCAGGCATGAACACTGAAGCTTTCTTT. Translating gives CASRDSGMNTEAFF.

This chain uses TRBV6-5 with TRBJ2-1; D possibly corresponds to TRBD1 (5 bases). CDR3 length: 13 residues. The V end lost 8 bases, the J end lost 8 bases, and 16 bases lay between the germline ends. Germline CDR1 is MNHEY and CDR2 is SVGAGI. CDR3 coding DNA: TGTGCCAGCGTCTCCCAGGGTAGGGATGAGCAGTTCTTC. Residues: CASVSQGRDEQFF.

V usage is TRBV5-6 and J usage is TRBJ1-4; D gene ambiguous. CDR3 size: 15 residues. Germline CDR1 SGHDT, CDR2 YYEEEE. Trimming took 2 bases from V and 7 from J, leaving 15 bases between them. Here the CDR3 reads CASSFGGDWGEKLFF. In DNA form, the CDR3 reads TGTGCCAGCAGCTTCGGTGGAGACTGGGGTGAAAAACTGTTTTTT.

The V and J genes are TRBV19 and TRBJ2-7; TRBD1 agrees at 9 bases. The ends lost 3 bases at V and 4 bases at J; junction bases unmatched: 4. The CDR3 runs to 14 residues. The germline CDR1 and CDR2 sequences are LNHDA and SQIVND (reference sequence). The CDR3 sequence: CASSIGDRVYEQYF. The CDR3 nucleotides are TGTGCCAGTAGTATCGGGGACAGGGTATACGAGCAGTACTTC.